A selection of T cell receptor beta chains follows, all from one sample in a study of blood T cell repertoires in COVID-19. Here immunoSEQ multiplex PCR was the method, and the copy in TCRdb shows in-frame clones only, minus some. The sample has about 4,900 clones; around 90% are singletons. Sequencing input: peripheral blood. Receptor source: a human donor in a cohort sampled during active COVID-19. Each CDR3 is given with its conserved first and last residue. A D gene is named only where the DNA matches it firmly. A row's size may be missing; if present it is once, few, many or a size class.

v_call,j_call,clone_size,d_call,cdr3_nt,cdr3_aa
TRBV20-1,TRBJ2-7,-,TRBD2,TGCAGTGCTATTGACCGGTTGCGGGGGGACCCCTACGAGCAGTACTTC,CSAIDRLRGDPYEQYF
TRBV4-1,TRBJ2-5,-,-,TGCGCCAGCAGCCGTTCAGGGGTCCAAGAGACCCAGTACTTC,CASSRSGVQETQYF
TRBV4-3,TRBJ1-1,-,-,TGCGCCAGCAGCCAAGACGGCGGCCTCACTGAAGCTTTCTTT,CASSQDGGLTEAFF
TRBV2,TRBJ2-7,-,TRBD2,TGTGCCAGCGGGCTAGCGGGAATGTACGAGCAGTACTTC,CASGLAGMYEQYF
TRBV7-9,TRBJ2-7,-,-,TGTGCCAGCAGCTTTACAAAGTACGAGCAGTACTTC,CASSFTKYEQYF
TRBV5-5,TRBJ1-4,-,-,TGTGCCAGCAGCCCCGCAGGGGAAAAACTGTTTTTT,CASSPAGEKLFF
TRBV5-1,TRBJ1-6,-,-,TGCGCCAGCAGCTTGTCCCGACAGCACTATAATTCACCCCTCCACTTT,CASSLSRQHYNSPLHF
TRBV3-1/TRBV3-2,TRBJ2-7,-,TRBD1,TGTGCCAGCAGCCGATGGGACAGAGACTACGAGCAGTACTTC,CASSRWDRDYEQYF
TRBV6-1,TRBJ2-7,-,TRBD1,TGTGCCAGCAGGGGGTACGGGACAGTGGCCTACGAGCAGTACTTC,CASRGYGTVAYEQYF
TRBV7-8,TRBJ1-1,-,TRBD1,TGTGCCAGCAGCTACAACAGGGGGTATACTGAAGCTTTCTTT,CASSYNRGYTEAFF
TRBV6-5,TRBJ2-1,-,TRBD2,TGTGCCAGCATCCCACTAGCGGGAGTTTTGTATGAGCAGTTCTTC,CASIPLAGVLYEQFF
TRBV7-3,TRBJ2-1,-,TRBD2,TGTGCCAGCAAACGGATTCCGGGACTAGAGTCGCACGAGCAGTTCTTC,CASKRIPGLESHEQFF
TRBV29-1,TRBJ2-1,-,-,TGCAGCGTTTCTGATGAGCAGTTCTTC,CSVSDEQFF
TRBV28,TRBJ1-1,-,-,TGTGCCAGCACTTGGGGCAACACTGAAGCTTTCTTT,CASTWGNTEAFF
TRBV9,TRBJ2-1,-,TRBD2,TGTGCCAGCAGCCAGTCGGGGGGGCGGAATGAGCAGTTCTTC,CASSQSGGRNEQFF
TRBV6-2/TRBV6-3,TRBJ2-7,-,TRBD1,TGTGCCAGCAGTTACCCAAAAGGGACAGCCCCGTTGAACGAGCAGTACTTC,CASSYPKGTAPLNEQYF
TRBV5-1,TRBJ2-5,-,-,TGCGCCAGCAGCTTCGGGTGGCAGACGAAAGAGACCCAGTACTTC,CASSFGWQTKETQYF
TRBV13,TRBJ1-1,-,-,TGTGCCAGCAGCCCAACTGACCGAGGGGCTTTCTTT,CASSPTDRGAFF
TRBV28,TRBJ1-5,-,-,TGTGCCAGCAGTACCCGGGGAGTCAATCAGCCCCAGCATTTT,CASSTRGVNQPQHF
TRBV27,TRBJ2-1,once,TRBD2,TGTGCCAGCAGTTTACTATCCGGGCGGGGGGCCGTCGAGCAGTTCTTC,CASSLLSGRGAVEQFF
TRBV6-5,TRBJ2-1,-,-,TGTGCCAGCAGGCCCGGGGTAAAGAATGAGCAGTTCTTC,CASRPGVKNEQFF
TRBV18,TRBJ2-1,-,TRBD1,TGTGCCAGCTCACGGACAGGCTACAATGAGCAGTTCTTC,CASSRTGYNEQFF
TRBV4-2,TRBJ2-3,-,TRBD2,TGTGCCAGCAGCCGAGGGCGGGGGGGCACAGATACGCAGTATTTT,CASSRGRGGTDTQYF
TRBV3-1/TRBV3-2,TRBJ1-2,-,TRBD1,TGTGCCAGCAGCCAAGAGCCACAGGGGGCTTCGAACTATGGCTACACCTTC,CASSQEPQGASNYGYTF
TRBV5-1,TRBJ1-1,-,-,TGCGCCAGCAGCTTGGGGTCCGGGGGGCCATTGAACACTGAAGCTTTCTTT,CASSLGSGGPLNTEAFF
TRBV27,TRBJ2-1,once,TRBD2,TGTGCCAGCACCACTAGCGGTCGAGGAAATGAGCAGTTCTTC,CASTTSGRGNEQFF
TRBV6-5,TRBJ1-5,-,-,TGTGCCAGCAGTAGACAGGTTGGGAACAATCAGCCCCAGCATTTT,CASSRQVGNNQPQHF